Listed here are 30 T cell receptor beta chains from one sample, sequenced in a study of human CD8 memory T cell subsets. It was UMI-labeled 5' RACE by which the TCR beta libraries were made. TCRdb re-called the 5' RACE reads, yielding one record per CDR3 amino acid sequence without DNA. The sample's table shows some 10,000 distinct CDR3 sequences. Sample: CD8+ stem-like memory T cells (TSCM and TCM) sorted from PBMCs. The subset is: stem-like memory CD8 T cells (TSTEM), CCR7+ PD-1- TIGIT-. The receptors shown here come from a human donor in good health.

J is TRBJ2-1 and V is TRBV6-2 or TRBV6-3; TCRdb's assignment of TRBD1 cannot be checked, as there is no DNA. The CDR3 covers 13 residues. Germline lookup yields CDR1 MNHEY and CDR2 SVGEGT. CDR3 residues: CASSQGMGNEQFF.

V and J are TRBV5-5 and TRBJ2-1. The CDR3 sequence is 15 residues long. The germline V gene has CDR1 SGHKS and CDR2 YYEKEE (reference sequence). Here the CDR3 reads CASSLEGTSYNEQFF.

Here the CDR3 reads CASSQLAGTQETQYF. The chain employs TRBV27 and TRBJ2-5; no DNA is available, so the TRBD2 call from TCRdb remains unchecked. There are 15 residues in the CDR3. From germline, CDR1 is MNHEY and CDR2 SMNVEV (reference sequence).

The rearrangement uses TRBV5-6 and TRBJ2-7; TCRdb returns TRBD1, unconfirmable since there is no DNA. CDR3 length equals 15 residues. CDR1 and CDR2 (germline): SGHDT, YYEEEE. CDR3: CASSPYRGVSYEQYF. Variable domain in full (rest from reference TRBV5-6 and TRBJ2-7): DAGVTQSPTHLIKTRGQQVTLRCSPKSGHDTVSWYQQALGQGPQFIFQYYEEEERQRGNFPDRFSGHQFPNYSSELNVNALLLGDSALYLCASSPYRGVSYEQYFGPGTRLTVT.

This sequence joins TRBV28 and TRBJ2-1; TCRdb selects TRBD2, and the lack of DNA leaves this call unchecked. The CDR3 sequence is 18 residues long. The germline gives CDR1 MDHEN, CDR2 SYDVKM. The CDR3 loop reads CASSFSPGARGSYNEQFF.

Frequency places this clonotype as medium-sized. The CDR3 loop is CASSLEPRSSYEQYF. The chain carries TRBV7-2 and TRBJ2-7. Per germline, CDR1 SGHTA and CDR2 FQGNSA. CDR3 length: 15 amino acids.

This chain uses TRBV7-2 with TRBJ2-7; TCRdb outputs TRBD1, but without DNA this stays unchecked. This CDR3 spans 14 amino acids. The germline gives CDR1 SGHTA, CDR2 FQGNSA. The CDR3 is CASSRGQEYDEQYF. Full variable domain (outside the CDR3, taken from reference TRBV7-2 and TRBJ2-7): GAGVSQSPSNKVTEKGKDVELRCDPISGHTALYWYRQSLGQGLEFLIYFQGNSAPDKSGLPSDRFSAERTGGSVSTLTIQRTQQEDSAVYLCASSRGQEYDEQYFGPGTRLTVT.

In terms of frequency, this clonotype is medium-sized. This sequence joins TRBV21-1 and TRBJ1-1; TCRdb's D call, TRBD1, is unchecked because there is no DNA. TRBV21-1 constitutes a pseudogene. The CDR3 totals 13 residues. The CDR3 here is CASSRQGGTEAFF.

This rearrangement joins TRBV6-5 to TRBJ2-5. The germline gives CDR1 MNHEY, CDR2 SVGAGI. The CDR3 sequence is 13 residues long. The chain's CDR3 is CASSYSHQETQYF.

The rearrangement joins TRBV6-6 to TRBJ2-1. This CDR3 contains 14 residues. Looked up from germline, CDR1 is MNHNY and CDR2 is SVGAGI (reference sequence). CDR3 protein: CASSYGLDYNEQFF.

V gene TRBV27 combines with J gene TRBJ2-7; TCRdb returns TRBD1, unconfirmable since there is no DNA. The CDR3 loop spans 11 amino acids. Looked up from germline, CDR1 is MNHEY and CDR2 is SMNVEV (reference sequence). The CDR3 is CASSQGPEQYF.

The chain recombines TRBV20-1 with TRBJ2-3; TCRdb lists TRBD2, though no DNA is available to test this call. This CDR3 spans 16 amino acids. The germline gives CDR1 DFQATT, CDR2 SNEGSKA (reference sequence). The CDR3 is CSARWGTSGRSSTQYF.

The chain combines TRBV2 with TRBJ2-7; TCRdb lists TRBD1, though no DNA is available to test this call. Germline CDR1 and CDR2: SNHLY and FYNNEI. The CDR3 totals 16 residues. The chain's CDR3 is CASSAPGTEVSYEQYF.

The chain carries TRBV20-1 and TRBJ2-1. CDR1 and CDR2 (germline): DFQATT, SNEGSKA (reference sequence). CDR3 size: 13 residues. The CDR3 sequence is CSARDSAYNEQFF.

The genes are TRBV7-2 and TRBJ2-3; TCRdb designates TRBD1, a call that cannot be tested without DNA. Germline CDR1 and CDR2: SGHTA and FQGNSA. The CDR3 contains 14 residues. The CDR3 loop reads CASSPGVGGFEQYF.

The chain recombines TRBV6-4 with TRBJ2-3; TCRdb names TRBD2, which stays unverified in the absence of DNA. The V gene's germline CDR1 is MRHNA and CDR2 SNTAGT. This CDR3 contains 15 residues. CDR3 sequence reads: CASSELAGRGDTQYF.

V and J are TRBV7-6 and TRBJ2-1. The CDR3 runs to 13 residues. CDR1 is SGHVS, CDR2 FNYEAQ, per germline. CDR3 in amino acids: CASSLARIDEQFF.

The chain is built from TRBV27 and TRBJ2-1; the D call from TCRdb, TRBD1, cannot be confirmed without DNA. In germline, CDR1 is MNHEY, CDR2 SMNVEV (reference sequence). The CDR3 totals 14 residues. Here the CDR3 reads CASSLGTQYNEQFF.

The rearrangement links TRBV7-9 to TRBJ2-5. The CDR3 length is 13 residues. The germline V gene has CDR1 SEHNR and CDR2 FQNEAQ (reference sequence). CDR3 sequence reads: CASSFPEQETQYF.

This CDR3 reads CASSGGSTDTQYF. The gene calls are TRBV2 and TRBJ2-3; TCRdb's D call, TRBD1, is unchecked because there is no DNA. Germline CDR1 is SNHLY and CDR2 is FYNNEI. The CDR3 has 13 amino acids.

This clonotype registers medium-sized (0.01 to 0.1%) by frequency. The chain joins TRBV11-2 to TRBJ1-5. CDR3 length: 16 residues. Germline CDR1 reads SGHAT; CDR2 reads FQNNGV. The CDR3 loop is CASSLPLGGGEQPQHF.

The chain recombines TRBV27 with TRBJ1-2; without DNA, the TCRdb call of TRBD1 cannot be checked. Germline lookup yields CDR1 MNHEY and CDR2 SMNVEV (reference sequence). This CDR3 has 12 amino acids. CDR3 protein: CASRAEDIGYTF.

CDR3 sequence reads: CATSNPPGDGTDTQYF. The J gene is TRBJ2-3, the V gene TRBV24-1; as DNA is missing, the TRBD1 call by TCRdb cannot be tested. Per germline, CDR1 KGHDR and CDR2 SFDVKD. The CDR3 consists of 16 residues.

The gene calls are TRBV7-9 and TRBJ2-7; lacking DNA, the TRBD2 call made by TCRdb goes unchecked. The CDR3 length is 16 residues. Looked up from germline, CDR1 is SEHNR and CDR2 is FQNEAQ (reference sequence). The chain's CDR3 is CASSPQSGWNSYEQYF.

This clonotype is called medium-sized based on its frequency. The chain joins TRBV15 to TRBJ2-1; the TCRdb call, TRBD1, lacks DNA for checking. The V gene's germline CDR1 is LNHNV and CDR2 YYDKDF (reference sequence). There are 15 residues in the CDR3. The CDR3 sequence is CATSRDRQGGNEQFF.

This chain joins TRBV7-2 and TRBJ2-1; TCRdb's D call, TRBD1, is unchecked because there is no DNA. This CDR3 has 16 amino acids. Germline V lookup: CDR1 SGHTA, CDR2 FQGNSA. This CDR3 reads CASSLEGQGSYNEQFF.

CDR3: CASATLGDRYYGYTF. The chain employs TRBV19 and TRBJ1-2; there is no DNA to check the TCRdb D call of TRBD1. CDR1 is LNHDA, CDR2 SQIVND, per germline (reference sequence). The CDR3 runs 15 residues. Full variable domain (outside the CDR3, taken from reference TRBV19 and TRBJ1-2): DGGITQSPKYLFRKEGQNVTLSCEQNLNHDAMYWYRQDPGQGLRLIYYSQIVNDFQKGDIAEGYSVSREKKESFPLTVTSAQKNPTAFYLCASATLGDRYYGYTFGSGTRLTVV.

This clonotype is identified as medium-sized (0.01 to 0.1%) from frequency. The rearrangement links TRBV7-2 to TRBJ2-1; the D gene TCRdb calls, TRBD1, cannot be checked with no DNA. The CDR3 is made up of 16 amino acids. CDR1 and CDR2 from the germline V gene are SGHTA and FQGNSA. The CDR3: CASSLPRDRVDNEQFF. Complete variable domain (other parts from reference TRBV7-2 and TRBJ2-1): GAGVSQSPSNKVTEKGKDVELRCDPISGHTALYWYRQSLGQGLEFLIYFQGNSAPDKSGLPSDRFSAERTGGSVSTLTIQRTQQEDSAVYLCASSLPRDRVDNEQFFGPGTRLTVL.

The chain joins TRBV7-6 to TRBJ1-1; the D gene TCRdb calls, TRBD1, cannot be checked with no DNA. This CDR3 is built from 13 residues. Germline lookup yields CDR1 SGHVS and CDR2 FNYEAQ. CDR3: CASSLGGGTEAFF.

This clonotype counts as medium-sized (0.01 to 0.1%) by frequency. This chain links TRBV29-1 with TRBJ2-2; TCRdb returns TRBD1, unconfirmable since there is no DNA. Per the germline V gene, CDR1 is SQVTM and CDR2 is ANQGSEA. This CDR3 has 18 amino acids. The CDR3 reads CSVEDWETGGDSTGELFF.